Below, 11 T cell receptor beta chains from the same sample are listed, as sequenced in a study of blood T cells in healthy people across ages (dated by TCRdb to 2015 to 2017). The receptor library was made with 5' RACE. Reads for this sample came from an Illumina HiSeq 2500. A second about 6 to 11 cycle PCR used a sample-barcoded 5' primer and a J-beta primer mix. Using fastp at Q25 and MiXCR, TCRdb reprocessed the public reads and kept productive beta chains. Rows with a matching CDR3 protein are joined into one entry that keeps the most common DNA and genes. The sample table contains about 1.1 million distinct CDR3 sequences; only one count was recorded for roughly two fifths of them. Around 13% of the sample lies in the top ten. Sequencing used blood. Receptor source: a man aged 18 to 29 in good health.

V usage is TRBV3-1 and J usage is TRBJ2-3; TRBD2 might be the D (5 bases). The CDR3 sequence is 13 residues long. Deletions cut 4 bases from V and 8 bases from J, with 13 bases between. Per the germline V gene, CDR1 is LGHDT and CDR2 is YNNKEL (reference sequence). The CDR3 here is CASSREEGATQYF. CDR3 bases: TGTGCCAGCAGCCGCGAAGAGGGAGCTACGCAGTATTTT.

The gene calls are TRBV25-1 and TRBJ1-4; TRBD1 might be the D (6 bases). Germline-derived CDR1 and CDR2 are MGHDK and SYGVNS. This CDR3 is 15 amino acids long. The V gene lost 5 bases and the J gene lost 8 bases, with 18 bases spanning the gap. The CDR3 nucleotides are TGTGCCAGCAGTAAAACAGGGAAGGTCAAAGAAAAACTGTTTTTT. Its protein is CASSKTGKVKEKLFF.

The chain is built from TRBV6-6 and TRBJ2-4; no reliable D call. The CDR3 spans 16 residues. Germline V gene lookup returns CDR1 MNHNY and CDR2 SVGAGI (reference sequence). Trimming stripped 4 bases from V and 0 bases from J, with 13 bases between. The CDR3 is CASSSVSKLAKNIQYF. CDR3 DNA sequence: TGTGCCAGCAGTTCGGTCAGCAAACTAGCCAAAAACATTCAGTACTTC.

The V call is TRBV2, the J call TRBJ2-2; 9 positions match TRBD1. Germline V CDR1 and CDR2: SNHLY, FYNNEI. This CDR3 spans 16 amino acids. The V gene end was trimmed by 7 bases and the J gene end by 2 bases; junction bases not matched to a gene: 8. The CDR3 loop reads CASIFDRGANTGELFF. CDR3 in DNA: TGTGCCAGCATTTTTGACAGGGGGGCCAACACCGGGGAGCTGTTTTTT. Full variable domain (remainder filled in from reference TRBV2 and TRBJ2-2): EPEVTQTPSHQVTQMGQEVILRCVPISNHLYFYWYRQILGQKVEFLVSFYNNEISEKSEIFDDQFSVERPDGSNFTLKIRSTKLEDSAMYFCASIFDRGANTGELFFGEGSRLTVL.

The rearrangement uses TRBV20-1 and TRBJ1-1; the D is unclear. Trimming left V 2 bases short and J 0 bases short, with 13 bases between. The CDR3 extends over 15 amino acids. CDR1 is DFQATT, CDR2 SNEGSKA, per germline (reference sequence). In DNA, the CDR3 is TGCAGTGCTAGACGTCCCAGCCCCATGAACACTGAAGCTTTCTTT. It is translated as CSARRPSPMNTEAFF.

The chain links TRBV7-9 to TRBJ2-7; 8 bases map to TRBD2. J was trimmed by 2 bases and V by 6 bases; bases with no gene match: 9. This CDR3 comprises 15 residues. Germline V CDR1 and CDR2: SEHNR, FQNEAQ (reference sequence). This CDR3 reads CASSFRTSKAYEQYF. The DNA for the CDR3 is TGTGCCAGCAGTTTCCGGACTAGCAAGGCCTACGAGCAGTACTTC.

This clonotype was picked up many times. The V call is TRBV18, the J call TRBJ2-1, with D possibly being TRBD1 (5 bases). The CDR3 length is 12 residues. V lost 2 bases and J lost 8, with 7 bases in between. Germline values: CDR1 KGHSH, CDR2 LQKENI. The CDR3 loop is CASSPRGDEQFF. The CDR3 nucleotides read TGTGCCAGCTCACCAAGGGGTGATGAGCAGTTCTTC.

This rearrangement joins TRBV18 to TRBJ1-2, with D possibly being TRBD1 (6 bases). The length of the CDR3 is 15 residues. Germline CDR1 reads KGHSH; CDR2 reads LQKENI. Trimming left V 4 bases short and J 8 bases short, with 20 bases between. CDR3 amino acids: CASSQFGGPKEGYTF. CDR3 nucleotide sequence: TGTGCCAGCTCACAATTCGGGGGGCCTAAAGAGGGCTACACCTTC. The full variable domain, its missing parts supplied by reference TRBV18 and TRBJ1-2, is NAGVMQNPRHLVRRRGQEARLRCSPMKGHSHVYWYRQLPEEGLKFMVYLQKENIIDESGMPKERFSAEFPKEGPSILRIQQVVRGDSAAYFCASSQFGGPKEGYTFGSGTRLTVV.

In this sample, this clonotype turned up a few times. CDR3: CASSQDGPDNSPLHF. The CDR3 bases are TGTGCCAGCAGCCAAGATGGGCCAGATAATTCACCCCTCCACTTT. This sequence joins TRBV4-2 and TRBJ1-6; no clear D. The V gene lost 0 bases and the J gene lost 5 bases, with 8 bases spanning the gap. Germline assignment: CDR1 LGHNA and CDR2 YNFKEQ. The CDR3 consists of 15 residues.

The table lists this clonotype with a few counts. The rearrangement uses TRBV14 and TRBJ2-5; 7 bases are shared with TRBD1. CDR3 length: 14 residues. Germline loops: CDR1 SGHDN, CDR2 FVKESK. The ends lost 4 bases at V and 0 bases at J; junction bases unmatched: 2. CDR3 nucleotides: TGTGCCAGCAGCCCCAGGGGGTACCAAGAGACCCAGTACTTC. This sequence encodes CASSPRGYQETQYF. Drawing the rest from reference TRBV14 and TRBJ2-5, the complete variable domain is EAGVTQFPSHSVIEKGQTVTLRCDPISGHDNLYWYRRVMGKEIKFLLHFVKESKQDESGMPNNRFLAERTGGTYSTLKVQPAELEDSGVYFCASSPRGYQETQYFGPGTRLLVL.

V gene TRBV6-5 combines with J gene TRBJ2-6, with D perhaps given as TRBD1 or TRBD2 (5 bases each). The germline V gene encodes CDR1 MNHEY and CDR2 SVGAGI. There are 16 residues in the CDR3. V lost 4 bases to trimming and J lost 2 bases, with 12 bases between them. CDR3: CASSLSGAAGANVLTF. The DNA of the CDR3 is TGTGCCAGCAGTTTGTCCGGGGCGGCTGGGGCCAACGTCCTGACTTTC.